This T cell receptor beta chain is drawn from a study of Ad26.COV2.S vaccination and SARS-CoV-2 variants. Study findings and constraints: People who got the vaccine had more spike-specific TCR breadth than people who got placebo.

Treatment of the sample: 15 to 20 received Ad26.COV2.S at low or high dose, single or two shots; 5 received placebo; per-sample allocation not given. Specimens were obtained on day 63 following the first vaccine or placebo injection. What was given as vaccine was an Ad26 vector encoding Wuhan-strain SARS-CoV-2 spike. Notes on this clone: Its target is unknown.

Only in-frame clones appear in the TCRdb table, and some are missing; sequencing was by immunoSEQ multiplex PCR. The top ten clones hold approximately 1.5% of a sample with about 680,000 clones, 70% to 90% of them seen once. This clonotype was obtained from a person aged 18-60 years who received the Ad26.COV2.S COVID-19 vaccine or a placebo. The specimen comprised peripheral blood, sampled in a trial of Ad26.COV2.S vaccine versus placebo.

CDR3 residues: CASRPGGVYEQYF. CDR3 coding DNA: TGTGCCAGCAGGCCAGGGGGAGTCTACGAGCAGTACTTC. The V and J genes are TRBV28 and TRBJ2-7; 7 nucleotides line up with TRBD1. V was pared by 6 bases and J by 3 bases, with 5 bases of the junction left unmatched. The CDR3 has 13 amino acids. Germline V lookup: CDR1 MDHEN, CDR2 SYDVKM.